These 12 T cell receptor beta chains originate from one sample sequenced in a study of blood T cells in healthy people across ages (dated by TCRdb to the mid-2010s). Library prep was done by 5' RACE. Sequencing relied on an Illumina HiSeq 2500. A second PCR of roughly 7 to 12 cycles was performed with a sample-barcoded 5' primer and a J-beta primer mix. Starting from the raw public reads, TCRdb applied fastp trimming at Q25, assembled clones with MiXCR and retained in-frame beta chains. Entries that share a CDR3 protein sequence are merged under the most common genes and DNA. Present in this sample are 720,000 or so distinct CDR3 sequences, approximately 40% of which were seen just once. The ten largest account for about 30% of the sample. The sample comprised blood. The receptor source for this set is a man older than 75 in good health.

V is TRBV20-1 and J is TRBJ2-3; TRBD1 might be the D (7 bases). The V gene's germline CDR1 is DFQATT and CDR2 SNEGSKA (reference sequence). The V end was cut by 3 bases, the J end by 3 bases, with 22 bases between. CDR3 length: 17 amino acids. CDR3 coding DNA: TGCAGTGCTAGGGATGTCGGGGAGGCGACAGGGACAGATACGCAGTATTTT. Amino acid sequence: CSARDVGEATGTDTQYF.

There are many counts of this clonotype. V gene TRBV29-1 combines with J gene TRBJ2-1; the D gene is possibly TRBD2 (6 bases). Germline V CDR1 and CDR2: SQVTM, ANQGSEA. The CDR3 consists of 16 residues. Trimming left V 0 bases short and J 5 bases short, with 17 bases between. The CDR3 spells CSVEDLEGVIDNEQFF. DNA of the CDR3: TGCAGCGTTGAAGATCTGGAGGGCGTAATCGACAATGAGCAGTTCTTC.

This clonotype was recorded a few times. The chain links TRBV20-1 to TRBJ2-3, with 7 bases lining up with TRBD2. The CDR3 runs to 15 residues. In germline, CDR1 is DFQATT, CDR2 SNEGSKA (reference sequence). J was trimmed by 3 bases and V by 3 bases; bases with no gene match: 9. The CDR3 loop is CSASRAGALTDTQYF. The DNA of the CDR3 is TGCAGTGCTAGTAGGGCGGGAGCGTTGACAGATACGCAGTATTTT.

This clonotype was detected many times. The V gene is TRBV9, the J gene TRBJ2-7; D possibly corresponds to TRBD2 (6 bases). This CDR3 region has 17 residues. The germline gives CDR1 SGDLS, CDR2 YYNGEE. V lost 0 bases, J lost 3 bases, and 19 bases lay in between. The CDR3 nucleotides are TGTGCCAGCAGCGTAGTACCCCCTGGGCTAGCGTTCTACGAGCAGTACTTC. This gives the protein CASSVVPPGLAFYEQYF.

This clonotype was recorded many times. The V and J genes are TRBV2 and TRBJ2-1, with 8 bases lining up with TRBD2. Unmatched junction bases numbered 8, after V lost 1 base and J lost 9 bases. The CDR3 has 15 amino acids. Germline-derived CDR1 and CDR2 are SNHLY and FYNNEI. CDR3 coding DNA: TGTGCCAGCAGTGAAGACGGGCGGGGGGCGGGTGAGCAGTTCTTC. It codes for CASSEDGRGAGEQFF.

This clonotype has a handful of counts. The chain is built from TRBV10-3 and TRBJ2-1, with D maybe TRBD2 (6 bases). CDR3 size: 12 residues. Trimming pared 8 bases from V and 10 bases from J, leaving 15 bases between. In germline, CDR1 is ENHRY, CDR2 SYGVKD. CDR3: CAIASEGREQFF. The CDR3 nucleotides read TGTGCCATCGCCTCGGAGGGGAGAGAGCAGTTCTTC.

This rearrangement joins TRBV7-2 to TRBJ1-1, with D perhaps matching TRBD1 (5 bases). Trimming left V 2 bases short and J 1 base short, with 20 bases between. The CDR3 loop spans 18 amino acids. The germline CDR1 and CDR2 sequences are SGHTA and FQGNSA. The CDR3 reads CASSLSGTRGRPNTEAFF. CDR3 in DNA: TGTGCCAGCAGCTTAAGCGGGACCAGAGGGCGGCCGAACACTGAAGCTTTCTTT.

This clonotype was counted only a few times. At one end, the junction sequence differs from germline, possibly due to a read error. The V and J genes are TRBV6-1 and TRBJ2-5; 8 nucleotides agree with TRBD2. Germline assignment: CDR1 MNHNS and CDR2 SASEGT. CDR3 size: 16 residues. CDR3 sequence reads: CASSQAEASGQETQYF. The CDR3 nucleotides read TGTGCCAGCAGTCAAGCGGAGGCTAGCGGGCAAGAGACCCAGTACTTC.

This clonotype has a count of ten or more. The V gene is TRBV5-1, the J gene TRBJ2-7; TRBD1 or TRBD2 may be the D gene (5 bases each). Germline CDR1 SGHRS, CDR2 YFSETQ. V was shortened by 3 bases and J by 3 bases, with 10 bases between the two germline ends. CDR3 length: 13 amino acids. The chain's CDR3 is CASSSRDVYEQYF. The CDR3 coding sequence is TGCGCCAGCAGCTCCCGGGACGTCTACGAGCAGTACTTC.

Of note for this clonotype: At one end, the junction sequence differs from germline, possibly due to a read error. The CDR3: CVSRPSGGLGGELFF. In DNA, the CDR3 is TGTGTCAGCAGGCCGAGCGGGGGGCTTGGCGGGGAGCTGTTTTTT. This sequence joins TRBV12-3 or TRBV12-4 and TRBJ2-2, with TRBD2 matching 9 bases. The CDR3 extends over 15 amino acids.

This clonotype was seen a few times. This sequence joins TRBV20-1 and TRBJ2-7; 7 bases fit TRBD2. Germline CDR1 DFQATT, CDR2 SNEGSKA (reference sequence). Unmatched junction bases numbered 4, after V lost 4 bases and J lost 1 base. The CDR3 runs 13 residues. The CDR3 region has the DNA TGCAGTGCTACCCGGGGGGAGTCCTACGAGCAGTACTTC. It translates to CSATRGESYEQYF.

In this sample, this clonotype turned up many times. This rearrangement joins TRBV5-1 to TRBJ1-2; the D gene is possibly TRBD1 (6 bases). The V gene's germline CDR1 is SGHRS and CDR2 YFSETQ. This CDR3 has 15 amino acids. Trimming took 0 bases from V and 1 from J, leaving 10 bases between them. DNA of the CDR3: TGCGCCAGCAGCTTGGGGACAGATGATAACTATGGCTACACCTTC. Translated: CASSLGTDDNYGYTF.